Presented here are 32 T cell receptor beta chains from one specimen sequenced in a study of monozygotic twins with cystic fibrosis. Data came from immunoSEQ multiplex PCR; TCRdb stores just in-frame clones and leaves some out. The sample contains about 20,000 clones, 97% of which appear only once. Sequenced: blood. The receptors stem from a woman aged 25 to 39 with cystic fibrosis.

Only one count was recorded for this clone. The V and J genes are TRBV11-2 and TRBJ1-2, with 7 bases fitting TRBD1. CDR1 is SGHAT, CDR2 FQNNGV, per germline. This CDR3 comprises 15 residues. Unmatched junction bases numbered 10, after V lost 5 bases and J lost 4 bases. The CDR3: CASSRTGTEAYGYTF. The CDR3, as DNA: TGTGCCAGCAGCCGAACCGGGACAGAGGCCTATGGCTACACCTTC.

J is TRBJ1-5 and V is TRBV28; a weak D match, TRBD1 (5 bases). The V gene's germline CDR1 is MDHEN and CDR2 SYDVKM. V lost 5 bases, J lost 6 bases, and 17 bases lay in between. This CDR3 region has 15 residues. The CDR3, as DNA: TGTGCCAGCAGTCCCTCGAGGGGAAGGAGTCAGCCCCAGCATTTT. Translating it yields CASSPSRGRSQPQHF.

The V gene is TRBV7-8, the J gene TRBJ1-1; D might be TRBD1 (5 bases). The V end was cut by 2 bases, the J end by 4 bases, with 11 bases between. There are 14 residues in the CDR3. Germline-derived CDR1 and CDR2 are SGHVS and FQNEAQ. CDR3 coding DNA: TGTGCCAGCAGCTTAAATCAGGGTGGCACTGAAGCTTTCTTT. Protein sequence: CASSLNQGGTEAFF.

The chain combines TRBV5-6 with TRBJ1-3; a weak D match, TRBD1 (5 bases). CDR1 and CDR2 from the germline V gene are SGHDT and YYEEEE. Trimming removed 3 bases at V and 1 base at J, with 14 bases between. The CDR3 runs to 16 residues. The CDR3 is CASSWRGVGSGNTIYF. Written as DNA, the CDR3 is TGTGCCAGCAGCTGGAGAGGGGTCGGTTCTGGAAACACCATATATTTT.

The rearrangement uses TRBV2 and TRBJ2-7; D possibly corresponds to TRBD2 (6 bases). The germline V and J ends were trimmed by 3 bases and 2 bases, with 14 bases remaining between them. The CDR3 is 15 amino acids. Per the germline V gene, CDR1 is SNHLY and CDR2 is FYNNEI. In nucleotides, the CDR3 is TGTGCCAGCAGTGAGGGGGACTGGACCCCCTACGAGCAGTACTTC. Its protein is CASSEGDWTPYEQYF.

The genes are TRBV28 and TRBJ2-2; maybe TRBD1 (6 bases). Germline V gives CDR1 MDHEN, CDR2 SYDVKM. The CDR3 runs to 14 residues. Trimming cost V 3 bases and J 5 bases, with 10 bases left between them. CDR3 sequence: CASSFRGWTGELFF. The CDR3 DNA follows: TGTGCCAGCAGTTTCAGGGGCTGGACCGGGGAGCTGTTTTTT.

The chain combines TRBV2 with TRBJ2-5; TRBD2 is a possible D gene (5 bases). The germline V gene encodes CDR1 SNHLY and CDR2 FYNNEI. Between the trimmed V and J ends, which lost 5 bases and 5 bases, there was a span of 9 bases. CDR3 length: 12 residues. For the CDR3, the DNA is TGTGCCAGCAGTCGGGGTGAGGAGACCCAGTACTTC. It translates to CASSRGEETQYF. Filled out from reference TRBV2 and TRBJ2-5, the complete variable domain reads EPEVTQTPSHQVTQMGQEVILRCVPISNHLYFYWYRQILGQKVEFLVSFYNNEISEKSEIFDDQFSVERPDGSNFTLKIRSTKLEDSAMYFCASSRGEETQYFGPGTRLLVL.

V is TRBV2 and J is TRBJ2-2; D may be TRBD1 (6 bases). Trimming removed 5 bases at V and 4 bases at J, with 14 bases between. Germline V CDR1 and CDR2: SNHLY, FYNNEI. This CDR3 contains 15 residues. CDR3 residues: CASSFDRSATGELFF. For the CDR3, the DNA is TGTGCCAGCAGTTTCGACAGGTCTGCCACCGGGGAGCTGTTTTTT.

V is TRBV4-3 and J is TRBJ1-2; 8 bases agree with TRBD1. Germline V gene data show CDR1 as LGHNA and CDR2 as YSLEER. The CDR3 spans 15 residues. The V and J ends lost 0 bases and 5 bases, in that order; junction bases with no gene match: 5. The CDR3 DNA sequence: TGCGCCAGCAGCCAAGATAGGGACAGGAGGTATGGCTACACCTTC. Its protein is CASSQDRDRRYGYTF.

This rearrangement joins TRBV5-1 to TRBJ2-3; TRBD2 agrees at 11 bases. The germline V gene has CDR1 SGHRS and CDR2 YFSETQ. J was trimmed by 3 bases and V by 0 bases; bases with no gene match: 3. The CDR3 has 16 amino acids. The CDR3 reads CASSLATSGVTDTQYF. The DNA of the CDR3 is TGCGCCAGCAGCTTGGCGACTAGCGGGGTGACAGATACGCAGTATTTT.

The CDR3 protein is CASSLQGVRAEAFF. The CDR3 DNA sequence: TGTGCCAGCAGCTTGCAGGGGGTCAGGGCTGAAGCTTTCTTT. This chain uses TRBV5-8 with TRBJ1-1; TRBD1 matches at 7 bases. Germline loops: CDR1 SGHTS, CDR2 YDEGEE. Losses at the gene ends were 1 base for V and 6 bases for J; bases not matched to a gene: 6. The CDR3 is made up of 14 amino acids.

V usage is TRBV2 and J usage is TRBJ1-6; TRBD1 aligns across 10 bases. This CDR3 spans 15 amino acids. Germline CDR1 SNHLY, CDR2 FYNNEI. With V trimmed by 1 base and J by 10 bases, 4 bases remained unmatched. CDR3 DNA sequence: TGTGCCAGCAGTGAAGAGTGGGACAGGGGCTCACCCCTCCACTTT. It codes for CASSEEWDRGSPLHF.

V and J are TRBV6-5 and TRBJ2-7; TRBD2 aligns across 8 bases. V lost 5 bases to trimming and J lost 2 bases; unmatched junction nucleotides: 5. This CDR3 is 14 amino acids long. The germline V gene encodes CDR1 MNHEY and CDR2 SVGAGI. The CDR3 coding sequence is TGTGCCAGCAGTACAATAGCGGGGACCTACGAGCAGTACTTC. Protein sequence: CASSTIAGTYEQYF.

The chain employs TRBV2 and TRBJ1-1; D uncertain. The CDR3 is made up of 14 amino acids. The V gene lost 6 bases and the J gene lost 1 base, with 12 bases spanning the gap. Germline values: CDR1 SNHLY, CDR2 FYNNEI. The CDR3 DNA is TGTGCCAGCAGGGGTACGTGGCCGAACACTGAAGCTTTCTTT. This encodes CASRGTWPNTEAFF.

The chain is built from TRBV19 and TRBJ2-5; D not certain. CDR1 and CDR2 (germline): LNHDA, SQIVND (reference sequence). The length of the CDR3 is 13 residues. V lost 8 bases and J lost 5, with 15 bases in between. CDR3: CASSINLWETQYF. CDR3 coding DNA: TGTGCCAGTTCTATAAACCTCTGGGAGACCCAGTACTTC.

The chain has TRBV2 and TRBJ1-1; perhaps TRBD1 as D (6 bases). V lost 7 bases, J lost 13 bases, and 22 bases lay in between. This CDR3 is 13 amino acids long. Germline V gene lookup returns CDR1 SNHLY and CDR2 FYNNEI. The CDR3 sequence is CASNPTGYGPGFF. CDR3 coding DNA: TGTGCCAGCAACCCCACAGGGTACGGTCCGGGTTTCTTT.

CDR3 nucleotide sequence: TGTGCCAGCGGGACTACCAATGAGCAGTTCTTC. Translating gives CASGTTNEQFF. The chain couples TRBV6-6 to TRBJ2-1, with 7 positions matching TRBD2. J gave up 6 bases and V 8 bases, and 1 base lay outside the gene matches. The CDR3 consists of 11 residues. CDR1 and CDR2 (germline): MNHNY, SVGAGI (reference sequence).

The CDR3 sequence is CASSLRVISSYNSPLHF. DNA of the CDR3: TGTGCCAGCAGCCTCCGGGTAATTAGCTCCTATAATTCACCCCTCCACTTT. J is TRBJ1-6 and V is TRBV28; D is undetermined. Per the germline V gene, CDR1 is MDHEN and CDR2 is SYDVKM. Deletions cut 6 bases from V and 0 bases from J, with 15 bases between. The length of the CDR3 is 17 residues.

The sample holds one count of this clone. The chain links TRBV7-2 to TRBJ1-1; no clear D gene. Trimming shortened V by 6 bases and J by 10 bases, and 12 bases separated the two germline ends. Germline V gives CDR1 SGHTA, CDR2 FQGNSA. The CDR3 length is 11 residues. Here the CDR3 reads CASSSALGAFF. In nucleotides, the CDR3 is TGTGCCAGCAGTTCAGCCCTGGGAGCTTTCTTT.

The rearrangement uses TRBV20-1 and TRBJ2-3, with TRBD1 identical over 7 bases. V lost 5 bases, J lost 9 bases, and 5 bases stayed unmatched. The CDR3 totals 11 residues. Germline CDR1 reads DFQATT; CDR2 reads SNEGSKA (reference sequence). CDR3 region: CSAPRQGTQYF. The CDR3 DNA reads TGCAGTGCTCCGAGACAGGGAACGCAGTATTTT.

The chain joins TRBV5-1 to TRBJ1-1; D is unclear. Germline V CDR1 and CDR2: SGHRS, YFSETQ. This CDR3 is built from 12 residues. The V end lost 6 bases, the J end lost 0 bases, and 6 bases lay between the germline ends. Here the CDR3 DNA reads TGCGCCAGCATGGGCATGAACACTGAAGCTTTCTTT. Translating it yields CASMGMNTEAFF.

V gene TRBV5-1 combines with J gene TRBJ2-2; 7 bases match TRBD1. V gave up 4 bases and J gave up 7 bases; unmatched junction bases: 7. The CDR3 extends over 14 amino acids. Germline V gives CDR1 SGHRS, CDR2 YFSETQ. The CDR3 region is CASSVLPGGGELFF. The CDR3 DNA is TGCGCCAGCAGCGTCCTGCCAGGGGGCGGGGAGCTGTTTTTT. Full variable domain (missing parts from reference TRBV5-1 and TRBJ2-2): KAGVTQTPRYLIKTRGQQVTLSCSPISGHRSVSWYQQTPGQGLQFLFEYFSETQRNKGNFPGRFSGRQFSNSRSEMNVSTLELGDSALYLCASSVLPGGGELFFGEGSRLTVL.

The CDR3 reads CASSPRLEGAGETQYF. CDR3 bases: TGCGCCAGCAGCCCCCGGCTGGAGGGGGCTGGTGAGACCCAGTACTTC. This chain links TRBV4-1 with TRBJ2-5, with D possibly being TRBD1 (7 bases). This CDR3 is built from 16 residues. Germline loops: CDR1 MGHRA, CDR2 YSYEKL. V was cut by 4 bases and J by 5 bases, with 20 bases left in between.

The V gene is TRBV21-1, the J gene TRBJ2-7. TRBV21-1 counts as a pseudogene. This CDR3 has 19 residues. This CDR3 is CASSLESCPGPLGSYEQYF. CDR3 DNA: TGTGCCAGCAGTCTAGAATCCTGCCCGGGACCCCTAGGCTCCTACGAGCAGTACTTC.

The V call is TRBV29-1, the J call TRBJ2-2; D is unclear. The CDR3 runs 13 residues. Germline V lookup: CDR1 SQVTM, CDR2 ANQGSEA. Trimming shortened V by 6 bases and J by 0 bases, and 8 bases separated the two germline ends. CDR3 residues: CSVTLPNTGELFF. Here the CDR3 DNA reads TGCAGCGTGACTCTTCCGAACACCGGGGAGCTGTTTTTT.

The CDR3 region is CASSPLASPETQYF. The CDR3 coding sequence is TGTGCCAGCAGCCCGCTGGCATCCCCAGAGACCCAGTACTTC. This chain joins TRBV6-1 and TRBJ2-5; D is unclear. The germline V and J ends were trimmed by 6 bases and 4 bases, with 15 bases remaining between them. CDR1 MNHNS and CDR2 SASEGT come from the germline V gene. The CDR3 is 14 residues long.

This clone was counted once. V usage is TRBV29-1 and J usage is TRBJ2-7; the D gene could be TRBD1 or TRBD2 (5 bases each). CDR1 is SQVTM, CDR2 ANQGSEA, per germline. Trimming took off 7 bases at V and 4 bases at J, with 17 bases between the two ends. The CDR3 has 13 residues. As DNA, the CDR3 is TGCAGCGCGGTCCCGGCAGGGAGTTACGAGCAGTACTTC. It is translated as CSAVPAGSYEQYF.

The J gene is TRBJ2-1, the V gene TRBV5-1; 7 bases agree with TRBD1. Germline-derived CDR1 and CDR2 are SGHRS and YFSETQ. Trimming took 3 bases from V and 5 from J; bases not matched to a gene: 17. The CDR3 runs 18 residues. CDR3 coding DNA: TGCGCCAGCAGCTCAGGGTTAGGGGGCCGGGTTTCAGACAATGAGCAGTTCTTC. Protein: CASSSGLGGRVSDNEQFF.

As DNA, the CDR3 is TGTGCCAGCAGCCCCCAGGGTAGGAGCAATCAGCCCCAGCATTTT. Translated: CASSPQGRSNQPQHF. The chain is built from TRBV9 and TRBJ1-5, with a weak D call TRBD1 (5 bases). V lost 4 bases and J lost 1, with 12 bases in between. Germline V gene sequence: CDR1 SGDLS, CDR2 YYNGEE. The CDR3 runs 15 residues.

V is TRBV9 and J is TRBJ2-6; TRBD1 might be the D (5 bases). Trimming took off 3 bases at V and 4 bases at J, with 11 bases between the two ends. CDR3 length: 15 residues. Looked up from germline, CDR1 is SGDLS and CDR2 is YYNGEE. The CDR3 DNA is TGTGCCAGCAGCGCCGCAGGGTCCGGGGCCAACGTCCTGACTTTC. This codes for CASSAAGSGANVLTF.

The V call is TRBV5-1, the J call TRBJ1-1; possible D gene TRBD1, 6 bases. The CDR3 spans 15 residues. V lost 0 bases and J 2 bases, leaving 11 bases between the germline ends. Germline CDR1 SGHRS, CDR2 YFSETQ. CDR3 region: CASSLGQAVNTEAFF. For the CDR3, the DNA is TGCGCCAGCAGCTTGGGACAGGCTGTCAACACTGAAGCTTTCTTT.

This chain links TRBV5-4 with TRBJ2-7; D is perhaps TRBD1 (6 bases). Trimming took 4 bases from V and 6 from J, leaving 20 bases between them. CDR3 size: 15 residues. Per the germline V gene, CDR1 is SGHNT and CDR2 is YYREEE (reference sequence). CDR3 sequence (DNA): TGTGCCAGCAGCCTCGGGACACCCCTTTTAAGCGAGCAGTACTTC. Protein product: CASSLGTPLLSEQYF.